These 23 T cell receptor beta chains were all obtained from the same sample, sequenced in a study of blood T cell repertoires in COVID-19. Clones were read by immunoSEQ multiplex PCR, and TCRdb kept only the in-frame ones, dropping some. The data hold about 99,000 clones, with around 92% observed a single time. Input material: peripheral blood. These receptor sequences come from a woman aged 60-75 years with acute or convalescent COVID-19.

This clone was recorded only once. This likely comes from a read error, as the CDR3 has no conserved phenylalanine or tryptophan at its end. The rearrangement uses TRBV6-6 and TRBJ1-2; TRBD1 matches 7 bases. CDR1 MNHNY and CDR2 SVGAGI come from the germline V gene (reference sequence). The V segment lost 2 bases and the J segment 6 bases; nucleotides outside the gene matches: 9. This CDR3 is 15 amino acids long. CDR3 nucleotide sequence: TGTGCCAGCAGTTACAGTCAGGGGGTAACGGATGGCTACACCCTC. It is translated as CASSYSQGVTDGYTL.

This chain uses TRBV6-4 with TRBJ2-1; 8 nucleotides agree with TRBD2. Trimming cost V 1 base and J 12 bases; bases outside gene matches: 5. This CDR3 has 13 residues. CDR1 is MRHNA, CDR2 SNTAGT, per germline. CDR3 DNA sequence: TGTGCCAGCAGTGACTTCAGCGGGAGAGGGCAGTTCTTC. Protein product: CASSDFSGRGQFF.

The chain joins TRBV3-1 (or the pseudogene TRBV3-2) to TRBJ1-3; D remains ambiguous. The CDR3 is 14 amino acids. V lost 1 base and J 1 base, leaving 5 bases between the germline ends. Germline CDR1 is LGHDT and CDR2 is YNNKEL (reference sequence). The CDR3 sequence: CASSQAGSGNTIYF. DNA for the CDR3: TGTGCCAGCAGCCAAGCGGGTTCTGGAAACACCATATATTTT.

The V call is TRBV9, the J call TRBJ1-1; D may be TRBD1 (6 bases). Trimming left V 3 bases short and J 8 bases short, with 20 bases between. CDR1 SGDLS and CDR2 YYNGEE come from the germline V gene. The CDR3 contains 15 residues. The CDR3 spells CASSGAGTNGKEAFF. The CDR3 DNA reads as TGTGCCAGCAGCGGAGCAGGGACAAACGGCAAGGAAGCTTTCTTT.

The J gene is TRBJ1-1, the V gene TRBV5-4, with a weak D call TRBD1 (5 bases). Trimming took off 3 bases at V and 1 base at J, with 16 bases between the two ends. CDR3 length: 16 residues. Germline CDR1 and CDR2: SGHNT and YYREEE (reference sequence). The CDR3 is CASSYPRGGENTEAFF. CDR3 sequence (DNA): TGTGCCAGCAGCTACCCACGGGGGGGTGAGAACACTGAAGCTTTCTTT.

J is TRBJ1-5 and V is TRBV10-2; TRBD1 matches at 8 bases. CDR1 and CDR2 (germline): WSHSY, SAAADI. The junction had 10 bases not matched to a gene; V was cut back by 4 bases and J by 2 bases. The CDR3 has 17 residues. The CDR3 here is CASSGAGGGTRNQPQHF. The CDR3 DNA reads as TGCGCCAGCAGTGGTGCAGGGGGCGGGACACGCAATCAGCCCCAGCATTTT.

V gene TRBV30 combines with J gene TRBJ1-1; D remains ambiguous. Trimming pared 7 bases from V and 1 base from J, leaving 10 bases between. The germline CDR1 and CDR2 sequences are GTSNPN and SVGIG (reference sequence). The CDR3 totals 12 residues. CDR3 amino acids: CASKRPNTEAFF. The CDR3, as DNA: TGTGCCTCCAAGCGCCCGAACACTGAAGCTTTCTTT.

This chain joins TRBV2 and TRBJ2-7; 9 bases map to TRBD2. Germline lookup yields CDR1 SNHLY and CDR2 FYNNEI. The CDR3 consists of 16 residues. The J segment lost 5 bases and the V segment lost 0 bases, leaving 8 bases of the junction unmatched. In DNA, the CDR3 is TGTGCCAGCAGTGAAGCGAGGAATAGCGGGAGACACGAGCAGTACTTC. Protein sequence: CASSEARNSGRHEQYF.

This clone came up once. V and J are TRBV18 and TRBJ2-1; no reliable D call. The CDR3 contains 17 residues. V lost 3 bases and J lost 3, with 18 bases in between. Germline CDR1 is KGHSH and CDR2 is LQKENI. CDR3 bases: TGTGCCAGCTCACCTCCTACTCCACTTCCCGGCTACAATGAGCAGTTCTTC. It codes for CASSPPTPLPGYNEQFF.

V usage is TRBV18 and J usage is TRBJ1-6; D possibly corresponds to TRBD1 (6 bases). Per the germline V gene, CDR1 is KGHSH and CDR2 is LQKENI. V was clipped by 2 bases and J by 0 bases, with 14 bases between them. CDR3 length: 18 residues. CDR3 region: CASSPGQRGSSYNSPLHF. CDR3 sequence (DNA): TGTGCCAGCTCACCAGGACAGAGGGGAAGCTCCTATAATTCACCCCTCCACTTT.

J is TRBJ2-7 and V is TRBV6-5; 8 positions agree with TRBD2. Trimming cost V 0 bases and J 4 bases; bases outside gene matches: 5. Germline V lookup: CDR1 MNHEY, CDR2 SVGAGI. The CDR3 sequence is 15 residues long. CDR3 DNA: TGTGCCAGCAGTTACTCCCGGACTAGCATATACGAGCAGTACGTC. Protein: CASSYSRTSIYEQYV.

This chain's CDR3 is CASSLGVPGLAPRETDTQYF. Here the CDR3 DNA reads TGTGCCAGCAGCTTAGGAGTGCCGGGACTAGCCCCAAGGGAAACAGATACGCAGTATTTT. The rearrangement joins TRBV7-6 to TRBJ2-3, with 9 bases lining up with TRBD2. The V gene's germline CDR1 is SGHVS and CDR2 FNYEAQ. This CDR3 is 20 amino acids long. The V gene end was trimmed by 1 base and the J gene end by 3 bases; junction bases not matched to a gene: 17. The whole variable domain, remainder taken from reference TRBV7-6 and TRBJ2-3, is GAGVSQSPRYKVTKRGQDVALRCDPISGHVSLYWYRQALGQGPEFLTYFNYEAQQDKSGLPNDRFSAERPEGSISTLTIQRTEQRDSAMYRCASSLGVPGLAPRETDTQYFGPGTRLTVL.

V usage is TRBV29-1 and J usage is TRBJ2-1, with D tentatively TRBD2 (6 bases). Germline V gene lookup returns CDR1 SQVTM and CDR2 ANQGSEA. V lost 4 bases to trimming and J lost 6 bases, with 10 bases between them. This CDR3 is 12 amino acids long. The CDR3 loop reads CSVVAVLNEQFF. In DNA form, the CDR3 reads TGCAGCGTTGTAGCGGTCCTCAATGAGCAGTTCTTC.

The chain uses TRBV27 and TRBJ2-7, with 8 positions matching TRBD2. This CDR3 has 16 residues. The J segment lost 3 bases and the V segment lost 6 bases, leaving 13 bases of the junction unmatched. Germline V gives CDR1 MNHEY, CDR2 SMNVEV (reference sequence). CDR3 residues: CASRLTSGDGFYEQYF. The CDR3 region has the DNA TGTGCCAGCAGATTAACTAGCGGCGATGGATTCTACGAGCAGTACTTC.

The genes are TRBV19 and TRBJ1-5, with D possibly being TRBD1 (6 bases). CDR3 length: 15 amino acids. V lost 3 bases to trimming and J lost 7 bases, with 16 bases between them. Germline lookup yields CDR1 LNHDA and CDR2 SQIVND (reference sequence). The CDR3 nucleotides read TGTGCCAGTAGTATGCGGTCAGGGGTCAGGCAGCCCCAGCATTTT. It encodes CASSMRSGVRQPQHF.

J is TRBJ1-5 and V is TRBV2, with 9 positions matching TRBD1. V was clipped by 5 bases and J by 7 bases; unmatched bases: 6. Germline CDR1 reads SNHLY; CDR2 reads FYNNEI. The CDR3 has 14 amino acids. In DNA form, the CDR3 reads TGTGCCAGCAGTCAAGGGACAGGGAGGCAGCCCCAGCATTTT. Translating gives CASSQGTGRQPQHF.

The genes are TRBV3-1 (or the pseudogene TRBV3-2) and TRBJ1-2, with D possibly TRBD1 on 6 matching bases. V gave up 1 base and J gave up 2 bases, with 14 bases separating them. The CDR3 is 16 residues long. CDR1 and CDR2 from the germline V gene are LGHDT and YNNKEL (reference sequence). The CDR3 nucleotides read TGTGCCAGCAGCCAAGCATGGCCGGACAGCAACTATGGCTACACCTTC. Its protein product is CASSQAWPDSNYGYTF.

The chain has TRBV9 and TRBJ2-3; a possible D gene is TRBD2 (6 bases). Germline CDR1 SGDLS, CDR2 YYNGEE. V lost 3 bases and J lost 6, with 14 bases in between. The CDR3 is 14 amino acids. As DNA, the CDR3 is TGTGCCAGCAGCGCGGGACTCCCGGCGGATACGCAGTATTTT. Protein product: CASSAGLPADTQYF.

This clone came up once. This rearrangement joins TRBV30 to TRBJ2-2; perhaps TRBD2 as D (6 bases). The CDR3 runs 16 residues. V lost 0 bases, J lost 0 bases, and 11 bases lay in between. In germline, CDR1 is GTSNPN, CDR2 SVGIG (reference sequence). The CDR3 reads CAWSVRLATNTGELFF. DNA of the CDR3: TGTGCCTGGAGTGTACGTCTAGCGACGAACACCGGGGAGCTGTTTTTT.

This clone was seen more than once but under ten times. The chain uses TRBV4-2 and TRBJ1-5; TRBD1 matches 9 bases. The CDR3 runs to 16 residues. The V gene end was trimmed by 1 base and the J gene end by 5 bases; junction bases not matched to a gene: 6. Germline values: CDR1 LGHNA, CDR2 YNFKEQ. The CDR3 region is CASSQAVGTGYQPQHF. CDR3 sequence (DNA): TGTGCCAGCAGCCAAGCAGTCGGGACAGGGTATCAGCCCCAGCATTTT.

The chain links TRBV28 to TRBJ1-2; D might be TRBD1 (5 bases). Trimming pared 5 bases from V and 2 bases from J, leaving 15 bases between. Germline-derived CDR1 and CDR2 are MDHEN and SYDVKM. This CDR3 spans 15 amino acids. CDR3 bases: TGTGCCAGCAGTCTCTCAGGGCTCGTGAACTATGGCTACACCTTC. Residues: CASSLSGLVNYGYTF.

The chain combines TRBV30 with TRBJ2-7, with 9 bases identical to TRBD1. The CDR3 has 13 amino acids. After removal of 6 bases from V and 2 bases from J, the junction contained 5 bases not matched to a gene. Germline V gives CDR1 GTSNPN, CDR2 SVGIG (reference sequence). The chain's CDR3 is CACRTGAPYEQYV. The CDR3 DNA reads TGTGCCTGTAGGACAGGGGCCCCCTACGAGCAGTACGTC.

This sequence joins TRBV19 and TRBJ1-6; a possible D gene is TRBD1 (6 bases). The germline V gene encodes CDR1 LNHDA and CDR2 SQIVND (reference sequence). This CDR3 has 15 residues. V lost 6 bases and J lost 6, with 15 bases in between. The CDR3 reads CASSPNQGPNSPLHF. CDR3 nucleotides: TGTGCCAGTAGCCCAAATCAGGGGCCTAATTCACCCCTCCACTTT.